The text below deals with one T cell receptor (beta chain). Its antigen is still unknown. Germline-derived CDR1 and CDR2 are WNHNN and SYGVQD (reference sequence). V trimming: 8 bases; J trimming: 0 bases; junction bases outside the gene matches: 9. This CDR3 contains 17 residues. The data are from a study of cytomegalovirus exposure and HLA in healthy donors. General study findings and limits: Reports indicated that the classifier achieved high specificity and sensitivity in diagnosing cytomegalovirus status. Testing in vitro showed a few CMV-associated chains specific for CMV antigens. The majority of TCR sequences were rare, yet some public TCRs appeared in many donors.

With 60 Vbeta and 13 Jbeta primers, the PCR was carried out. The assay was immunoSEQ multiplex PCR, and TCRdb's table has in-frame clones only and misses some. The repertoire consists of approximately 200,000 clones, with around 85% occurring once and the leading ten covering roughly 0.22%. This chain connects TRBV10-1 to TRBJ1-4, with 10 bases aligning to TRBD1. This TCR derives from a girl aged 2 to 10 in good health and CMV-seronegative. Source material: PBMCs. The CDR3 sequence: CASLPGTGVATNEKLFF. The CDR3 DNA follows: TGCGCCAGCCTACCCGGGACAGGGGTTGCAACTAATGAAAAACTGTTTTTT.